One sample yielded the 29 T cell receptor beta chains listed below, sequenced in a study of vaccination and CD4 T cells after COVID-19. Treatment meaning: approximately 10-day PBMC culture with coronavirus spike peptide pools or control peptides (ViraFEST assay). These receptors' antigens are unknown. Oncomine TCR Beta short-read sequencing was applied to DNA from cultured CD4+ T cells. One entry per CDR3 protein results from TCRdb running MiXCR on the PCR reads. The sample consists of fewer than 5,500 distinct CDR3 sequences, about half of them appearing once. The sample taken for sequencing was CD4+ T cells from blood, cultured in vitro. The receptors come from a human donor who had recovered from COVID-19.

The rearrangement joins TRBV7-3 to TRBJ2-7; 10 positions match TRBD2. From germline, CDR1 is SGHTA and CDR2 FQGTGA. The CDR3 runs 13 residues. This chain's CDR3 is CASGGLAFYEQYF. DNA for the CDR3: TGTGCGTCTGGGGGACTAGCGTTCTACGAGCAGTACTTC.

The rearrangement links TRBV20-1 to TRBJ2-5; perhaps TRBD1 as D (7 bases). The V end lost 1 base, the J end lost 8 bases, and 20 bases lay between the germline ends. Germline-derived CDR1 and CDR2 are DFQATT and SNEGSKA (reference sequence). The CDR3 is made up of 15 amino acids. This CDR3 reads CSARGRDSRPYTQYF. CDR3 nucleotide sequence: TGCAGTGCTAGAGGGCGGGACAGCCGACCGTATACCCAGTACTTC.

V is TRBV29-1 and J is TRBJ2-7; 12 nucleotides align to TRBD1. This CDR3 comprises 14 residues. The V gene end was trimmed by 6 bases and the J gene end by 4 bases; junction bases not matched to a gene: 7. The germline V gene encodes CDR1 SQVTM and CDR2 ANQGSEA. The CDR3 sequence is CSVLPGQGAYEQYF. For the CDR3, the DNA is TGCAGCGTACTTCCGGGACAGGGGGCTTACGAGCAGTACTTC.

This sequence joins TRBV20-1 and TRBJ2-5, with no clear D. The V end was cut by 6 bases, the J end by 1 base, with 12 bases between. Germline V gene data show CDR1 as DFQATT and CDR2 as SNEGSKA (reference sequence). There are 13 residues in the CDR3. The CDR3 DNA is TGCAGTGCCTCGTGGGGATTCCAAGAGACCCAGTACTTC. Translated, it gives CSASWGFQETQYF.

This clonotype came up a few times. This chain joins TRBV7-3 and TRBJ2-7; the match to TRBD1 covers 9 bases. The CDR3 loop spans 14 amino acids. Germline V gene lookup returns CDR1 SGHTA and CDR2 FQGTGA. V was clipped by 5 bases and J by 2 bases; unmatched bases: 4. CDR3 DNA: TGTGCCAGCAGCCGGACAGGGGCAACCTACGAGCAGTACTTC. Residues: CASSRTGATYEQYF. The full variable domain, its missing parts supplied by reference TRBV7-3 and TRBJ2-7, is GAGVSQTPSNKVTEKGKYVELRCDPISGHTALYWYRQSLGQGPEFLIYFQGTGAADDSGLPNDRFFAVRPEGSVSTLKIQRTERGDSAVYLCASSRTGATYEQYFGPGTRLTVT.

The rearrangement links TRBV10-3 to TRBJ1-2; 8 nucleotides line up with TRBD1. Germline V gene sequence: CDR1 ENHRY, CDR2 SYGVKD. The CDR3 has 15 amino acids. V gave up 2 bases and J gave up 7 bases; unmatched junction bases: 9. CDR3 sequence: CAISETRDRSPGYTF. In DNA form, the CDR3 reads TGTGCCATCAGTGAGACGAGGGACAGGTCGCCTGGCTACACCTTC.

J is TRBJ2-1 and V is TRBV7-3, with 16 bases identical to TRBD2. The V segment lost 4 bases and the J segment 4 bases; nucleotides outside the gene matches: 7. Germline CDR1 reads SGHTA; CDR2 reads FQGTGA. CDR3 length: 18 amino acids. The CDR3 is CASSSGTSGRAFYNEQFF. The CDR3 coding sequence is TGTGCCAGCAGCTCGGGGACTAGCGGGAGGGCCTTTTACAATGAGCAGTTCTTC.

There are a few counts of this clonotype. The chain recombines TRBV10-3 with TRBJ1-2; D is perhaps TRBD1 (5 bases). This CDR3 has 14 amino acids. V was trimmed by 5 bases and J by 3 bases, leaving 13 bases between them. CDR1 ENHRY and CDR2 SYGVKD come from the germline V gene. Written as DNA, the CDR3 is TGTGCCATCAGTTTAACAGGAGGAGACTATGGCTACACCTTC. Translating gives CAISLTGGDYGYTF.

The chain uses TRBV30 and TRBJ1-2; D unclear. The germline V and J ends were trimmed by 3 bases and 8 bases, with 16 bases remaining between them. The CDR3 consists of 13 residues. From germline, CDR1 is GTSNPN and CDR2 SVGIG (reference sequence). The CDR3 DNA reads TGTGCCTGGAGCCCCGGTGTAGGTTCGGGCTACACCTTC. Encoded protein: CAWSPGVGSGYTF.

The chain has TRBV12-3 or TRBV12-4 and TRBJ2-5; 8 bases are a match to TRBD2. The trim removed 8 bases at V and 3 bases at J, leaving 14 bases unmatched. The CDR3 is made up of 16 amino acids. The CDR3 DNA reads TGTGCCAGCGCCCAAACCCTTAGCGGGGAAGAAGAGACCCAGTACTTC. Protein sequence: CASAQTLSGEEETQYF.

The chain carries TRBV5-1 and TRBJ2-4, with TRBD1 matching 7 bases. The CDR3 sequence is 14 residues long. CDR1 is SGHRS, CDR2 YFSETQ, per germline. Germline trimming cut 2 bases from V and 2 bases from J; bases unmatched to any gene: 1. The CDR3 loop reads CASSLQGTKNIQYF. DNA for the CDR3: TGCGCCAGCAGCTTACAGGGGACCAAAAACATTCAGTACTTC.

The rearrangement joins TRBV20-1 to TRBJ1-2, with D maybe TRBD1 (6 bases). Germline assignment: CDR1 DFQATT and CDR2 SNEGSKA (reference sequence). This CDR3 has 12 residues. The V end was cut by 3 bases, the J end by 5 bases, with 10 bases between. The CDR3 nucleotides read TGCAGTGCTAGTAGGGGGGAATATGGCTACACCTTC. This codes for CSASRGEYGYTF.

V gene TRBV6-2 or TRBV6-3 combines with J gene TRBJ1-5, with D perhaps matching TRBD1 (5 bases). With 3 bases removed from V and 0 bases from J, the gap between germline ends came to 9 bases. This CDR3 has 15 residues. Germline values: CDR1 MNHEY, CDR2 SVGEGT. CDR3 sequence (DNA): TGTGCCAGCAGTTATCGACAGCTTAGCAATCAGCCCCAGCATTTT. Translation: CASSYRQLSNQPQHF.

The chain couples TRBV12-3 or TRBV12-4 to TRBJ1-5; no clear D. V was cut by 5 bases and J by 5 bases, with 10 bases left in between. There are 13 residues in the CDR3. Here the CDR3 DNA reads TGTGCCAGCAGTCTCCAGAGAGATCAGCCCCAGCATTTT. This gives the protein CASSLQRDQPQHF.

The chain employs TRBV4-1 and TRBJ1-3; D gene unclear. Germline V gives CDR1 MGHRA, CDR2 YSYEKL. Trimming shortened V by 0 bases and J by 0 bases, and 6 bases separated the two germline ends. The CDR3 sequence is 15 residues long. The chain's CDR3 is CASSQDSGSGNTIYF. The CDR3 coding sequence is TGCGCCAGCAGCCAAGATTCCGGCTCTGGAAACACCATATATTTT.

The chain recombines TRBV20-1 with TRBJ2-3; D might be TRBD1 or TRBD2, each matching 8 bases. The CDR3 covers 19 residues. V was shortened by 4 bases and J by 3 bases, with 29 bases between the two germline ends. The germline CDR1 and CDR2 sequences are DFQATT and SNEGSKA (reference sequence). CDR3: CSAKPVAGQESGATDTQYF. CDR3 bases: TGCAGTGCTAAGCCCGTAGCGGGACAGGAGTCGGGGGCTACAGATACGCAGTATTTT.

V usage is TRBV20-1 and J usage is TRBJ1-5; D uncertain. This CDR3 has 13 amino acids. Between the trimmed V and J ends, which lost 4 bases and 0 bases, there was a span of 7 bases. The germline V gene encodes CDR1 DFQATT and CDR2 SNEGSKA (reference sequence). The CDR3 nucleotides are TGCAGTGCTACAGAATATAGCAATCAGCCCCAGCATTTT. Its translation is CSATEYSNQPQHF.

As to this clonotype: A junction end diverges from the germline sequence, so it may reflect a read error. The CDR3 region has the DNA TGTGCCACCAACAGACGACAGGGGGCAGATGGCTACACCTTC. Its translation: CATNRRQGADGYTF. V usage is TRBV15 and J usage is TRBJ1-2, with 10 bases fitting TRBD1. Germline V gene lookup returns CDR1 LNHNV and CDR2 YYDKDF (reference sequence). The CDR3 covers 14 residues.

The CDR3 coding sequence is TGTGCCAGCAAAACCTACAGAATACAGAAGCGGGAGGCAAACACCGGGGAGCTGTTTTTT. Translating gives CASKTYRIQKREANTGELFF. The chain couples TRBV12-3 or TRBV12-4 to TRBJ2-2, with TRBD2 identical over 9 bases. The V gene end was trimmed by 7 bases and the J gene end by 2 bases; junction bases not matched to a gene: 20. This CDR3 spans 20 amino acids.

V gene TRBV25-1 combines with J gene TRBJ2-7; D remains ambiguous. Germline-derived CDR1 and CDR2 are MGHDK and SYGVNS. Trimming stripped 6 bases from V and 0 bases from J, with 6 bases between. The CDR3 consists of 12 residues. CDR3 in amino acids: CASRRTSYEQYF. Written as DNA, the CDR3 is TGTGCCAGCAGACGGACCTCCTACGAGCAGTACTTC.

CDR3 in amino acids: CASSLTSMPGELFF. CDR3 nucleotide sequence: TGTGCCAGCAGCCTCACTAGTATGCCCGGGGAGCTGTTTTTT. This chain links TRBV7-9 with TRBJ2-2, with D tentatively TRBD2 (5 bases). CDR3 length: 14 residues. The V and J ends lost 5 bases and 6 bases respectively, with 13 bases between them. Per the germline V gene, CDR1 is SEHNR and CDR2 is FQNEAQ (reference sequence).

The chain has TRBV20-1 and TRBJ2-7; 8 nucleotides agree with TRBD2. Germline V gives CDR1 DFQATT, CDR2 SNEGSKA (reference sequence). The J segment lost 6 bases and the V segment lost 6 bases, leaving 13 bases of the junction unmatched. The CDR3 has 14 amino acids. CDR3 sequence (DNA): TGCAGTGCAACGCGGACGGCCACTAGCGGCGAGCAGTACTTC. As protein: CSATRTATSGEQYF.

The count of this clonotype is one. The chain uses TRBV20-1 and TRBJ2-1; 14 nucleotides agree with TRBD2. V shed 6 bases, J shed 9 bases, and the junction held 7 bases outside the gene matches. The CDR3 totals 14 residues. The germline V gene has CDR1 DFQATT and CDR2 SNEGSKA (reference sequence). The CDR3 sequence is CSARLAGGPGEQFF. The CDR3, as DNA: TGCAGTGCGCGACTAGCGGGAGGGCCAGGTGAGCAGTTCTTC.

This clonotype was seen more than once but under ten times. The V and J genes are TRBV20-1 and TRBJ2-7; D might be TRBD1 (6 bases). Germline V lookup: CDR1 DFQATT, CDR2 SNEGSKA (reference sequence). This CDR3 has 12 amino acids. The CDR3 DNA reads as TGCAGCTACGCCAGGGGCCAATACGAGCAGTACTTC. Protein product: CSYARGQYEQYF.

The CDR3 sequence: CASSPGQTTDTQYF. Here the CDR3 DNA reads TGTGCCAGCAGCCCTGGCCAAACCACAGATACGCAGTATTTT. The chain couples TRBV7-3 to TRBJ2-3; D is unresolved. This CDR3 spans 14 amino acids. Between the trimmed V and J ends, which lost 5 bases and 2 bases, there was a span of 11 bases. CDR1 SGHTA and CDR2 FQGTGA come from the germline V gene.

This clonotype was seen only a few times. The chain uses TRBV15 and TRBJ2-1; 9 nucleotides agree with TRBD1. Losses at the gene ends were 0 bases for V and 5 bases for J; bases not matched to a gene: 5. This CDR3 contains 16 residues. CDR1 LNHNV and CDR2 YYDKDF come from the germline V gene (reference sequence). The CDR3 reads CATSRDLQGANNEQFF. DNA of the CDR3: TGTGCCACCAGCAGAGATTTACAGGGGGCCAACAATGAGCAGTTCTTC.

CDR3 nucleotide sequence: TGTGCCAGCTCACTTCACCAGTCAGAGACCCAGTACTTC. As protein: CASSLHQSETQYF. The chain couples TRBV18 to TRBJ2-5; no clear D gene. The germline V gene encodes CDR1 KGHSH and CDR2 LQKENI. CDR3 length: 13 residues. Deletions cut 4 bases from V and 4 bases from J, with 10 bases between.

V usage is TRBV19 and J usage is TRBJ1-2; no clear D. Looked up from germline, CDR1 is LNHDA and CDR2 is SQIVND (reference sequence). The CDR3 contains 11 residues. The V end lost 9 bases, the J end lost 4 bases, and 9 bases lay between the germline ends. In DNA form, the CDR3 reads TGTGCCAGAAGCTTTGTCTATGGCTACACCTTC. Translation gives CARSFVYGYTF.

By frequency in the sample, this clonotype is medium-sized. The V gene is TRBV29-1, the J gene TRBJ2-5; no clear D gene. The length of the CDR3 is 12 residues. Trimming removed 4 bases at V and 0 bases at J, with 6 bases between. Per the germline V gene, CDR1 is SQVTM and CDR2 is ANQGSEA. This CDR3 is CSVGPDQETQYF. The DNA of the CDR3 is TGCAGCGTTGGGCCAGACCAAGAGACCCAGTACTTC. Full variable domain (rest looked up from reference TRBV29-1 and TRBJ2-5): SAVISQKPSRDICQRGTSLTIQCQVDSQVTMMFWYRQQPGQSLTLIATANQGSEATYESGFVIDKFPISRPNLTFSTLTVSNMSPEDSSIYLCSVGPDQETQYFGPGTRLLVL.